This TCR beta chain was identified in a study of cytomegalovirus exposure and HLA in healthy donors. Study information: Drawn from HLA-typed donors, about 82 million unique TCRs were held in an early data release. Of around 400 genotyped donors, about 81% grouped in the Caucasian-associated ancestry cluster.

The CDR3 loop spans 15 amino acids. Germline assignment: CDR1 SNHLY and CDR2 FYNNEI. Trimming left V 3 bases short and J 5 bases short, with 14 bases between. Note on this clone: Its antigen is undetermined.

PCR used 60 Vbeta primers and 13 Jbeta primers. Original processing notes: Later, an analysis found some 80 million unique TCR beta chains, and 9.5 million to 12 million of these were shared. Measured with immunoSEQ multiplex PCR; TCRdb has only the in-frame clones, and not every one. V, J and clone size were drawn from that table, and D and trimming were deduced from the DNA. The sample holds about 82,000 clones, about nine tenths seen once. General observations from the study: The authors reported that TCR beta sequences could predict HLA-A and HLA-B alleles. These predictions were accurate for most subjects in the first cohort.

Sequencing was performed on PBMCs. The J gene is TRBJ1-5, the V gene TRBV2; D is possibly TRBD1 (5 bases). The TCR sequence derives from a man aged 18 to 35 in good health and CMV-seronegative. The CDR3 loop is CASSDLFRVDQPQHF. The CDR3 DNA reads as TGTGCCAGCAGTGATCTTTTCAGGGTAGATCAGCCCCAGCATTTT.